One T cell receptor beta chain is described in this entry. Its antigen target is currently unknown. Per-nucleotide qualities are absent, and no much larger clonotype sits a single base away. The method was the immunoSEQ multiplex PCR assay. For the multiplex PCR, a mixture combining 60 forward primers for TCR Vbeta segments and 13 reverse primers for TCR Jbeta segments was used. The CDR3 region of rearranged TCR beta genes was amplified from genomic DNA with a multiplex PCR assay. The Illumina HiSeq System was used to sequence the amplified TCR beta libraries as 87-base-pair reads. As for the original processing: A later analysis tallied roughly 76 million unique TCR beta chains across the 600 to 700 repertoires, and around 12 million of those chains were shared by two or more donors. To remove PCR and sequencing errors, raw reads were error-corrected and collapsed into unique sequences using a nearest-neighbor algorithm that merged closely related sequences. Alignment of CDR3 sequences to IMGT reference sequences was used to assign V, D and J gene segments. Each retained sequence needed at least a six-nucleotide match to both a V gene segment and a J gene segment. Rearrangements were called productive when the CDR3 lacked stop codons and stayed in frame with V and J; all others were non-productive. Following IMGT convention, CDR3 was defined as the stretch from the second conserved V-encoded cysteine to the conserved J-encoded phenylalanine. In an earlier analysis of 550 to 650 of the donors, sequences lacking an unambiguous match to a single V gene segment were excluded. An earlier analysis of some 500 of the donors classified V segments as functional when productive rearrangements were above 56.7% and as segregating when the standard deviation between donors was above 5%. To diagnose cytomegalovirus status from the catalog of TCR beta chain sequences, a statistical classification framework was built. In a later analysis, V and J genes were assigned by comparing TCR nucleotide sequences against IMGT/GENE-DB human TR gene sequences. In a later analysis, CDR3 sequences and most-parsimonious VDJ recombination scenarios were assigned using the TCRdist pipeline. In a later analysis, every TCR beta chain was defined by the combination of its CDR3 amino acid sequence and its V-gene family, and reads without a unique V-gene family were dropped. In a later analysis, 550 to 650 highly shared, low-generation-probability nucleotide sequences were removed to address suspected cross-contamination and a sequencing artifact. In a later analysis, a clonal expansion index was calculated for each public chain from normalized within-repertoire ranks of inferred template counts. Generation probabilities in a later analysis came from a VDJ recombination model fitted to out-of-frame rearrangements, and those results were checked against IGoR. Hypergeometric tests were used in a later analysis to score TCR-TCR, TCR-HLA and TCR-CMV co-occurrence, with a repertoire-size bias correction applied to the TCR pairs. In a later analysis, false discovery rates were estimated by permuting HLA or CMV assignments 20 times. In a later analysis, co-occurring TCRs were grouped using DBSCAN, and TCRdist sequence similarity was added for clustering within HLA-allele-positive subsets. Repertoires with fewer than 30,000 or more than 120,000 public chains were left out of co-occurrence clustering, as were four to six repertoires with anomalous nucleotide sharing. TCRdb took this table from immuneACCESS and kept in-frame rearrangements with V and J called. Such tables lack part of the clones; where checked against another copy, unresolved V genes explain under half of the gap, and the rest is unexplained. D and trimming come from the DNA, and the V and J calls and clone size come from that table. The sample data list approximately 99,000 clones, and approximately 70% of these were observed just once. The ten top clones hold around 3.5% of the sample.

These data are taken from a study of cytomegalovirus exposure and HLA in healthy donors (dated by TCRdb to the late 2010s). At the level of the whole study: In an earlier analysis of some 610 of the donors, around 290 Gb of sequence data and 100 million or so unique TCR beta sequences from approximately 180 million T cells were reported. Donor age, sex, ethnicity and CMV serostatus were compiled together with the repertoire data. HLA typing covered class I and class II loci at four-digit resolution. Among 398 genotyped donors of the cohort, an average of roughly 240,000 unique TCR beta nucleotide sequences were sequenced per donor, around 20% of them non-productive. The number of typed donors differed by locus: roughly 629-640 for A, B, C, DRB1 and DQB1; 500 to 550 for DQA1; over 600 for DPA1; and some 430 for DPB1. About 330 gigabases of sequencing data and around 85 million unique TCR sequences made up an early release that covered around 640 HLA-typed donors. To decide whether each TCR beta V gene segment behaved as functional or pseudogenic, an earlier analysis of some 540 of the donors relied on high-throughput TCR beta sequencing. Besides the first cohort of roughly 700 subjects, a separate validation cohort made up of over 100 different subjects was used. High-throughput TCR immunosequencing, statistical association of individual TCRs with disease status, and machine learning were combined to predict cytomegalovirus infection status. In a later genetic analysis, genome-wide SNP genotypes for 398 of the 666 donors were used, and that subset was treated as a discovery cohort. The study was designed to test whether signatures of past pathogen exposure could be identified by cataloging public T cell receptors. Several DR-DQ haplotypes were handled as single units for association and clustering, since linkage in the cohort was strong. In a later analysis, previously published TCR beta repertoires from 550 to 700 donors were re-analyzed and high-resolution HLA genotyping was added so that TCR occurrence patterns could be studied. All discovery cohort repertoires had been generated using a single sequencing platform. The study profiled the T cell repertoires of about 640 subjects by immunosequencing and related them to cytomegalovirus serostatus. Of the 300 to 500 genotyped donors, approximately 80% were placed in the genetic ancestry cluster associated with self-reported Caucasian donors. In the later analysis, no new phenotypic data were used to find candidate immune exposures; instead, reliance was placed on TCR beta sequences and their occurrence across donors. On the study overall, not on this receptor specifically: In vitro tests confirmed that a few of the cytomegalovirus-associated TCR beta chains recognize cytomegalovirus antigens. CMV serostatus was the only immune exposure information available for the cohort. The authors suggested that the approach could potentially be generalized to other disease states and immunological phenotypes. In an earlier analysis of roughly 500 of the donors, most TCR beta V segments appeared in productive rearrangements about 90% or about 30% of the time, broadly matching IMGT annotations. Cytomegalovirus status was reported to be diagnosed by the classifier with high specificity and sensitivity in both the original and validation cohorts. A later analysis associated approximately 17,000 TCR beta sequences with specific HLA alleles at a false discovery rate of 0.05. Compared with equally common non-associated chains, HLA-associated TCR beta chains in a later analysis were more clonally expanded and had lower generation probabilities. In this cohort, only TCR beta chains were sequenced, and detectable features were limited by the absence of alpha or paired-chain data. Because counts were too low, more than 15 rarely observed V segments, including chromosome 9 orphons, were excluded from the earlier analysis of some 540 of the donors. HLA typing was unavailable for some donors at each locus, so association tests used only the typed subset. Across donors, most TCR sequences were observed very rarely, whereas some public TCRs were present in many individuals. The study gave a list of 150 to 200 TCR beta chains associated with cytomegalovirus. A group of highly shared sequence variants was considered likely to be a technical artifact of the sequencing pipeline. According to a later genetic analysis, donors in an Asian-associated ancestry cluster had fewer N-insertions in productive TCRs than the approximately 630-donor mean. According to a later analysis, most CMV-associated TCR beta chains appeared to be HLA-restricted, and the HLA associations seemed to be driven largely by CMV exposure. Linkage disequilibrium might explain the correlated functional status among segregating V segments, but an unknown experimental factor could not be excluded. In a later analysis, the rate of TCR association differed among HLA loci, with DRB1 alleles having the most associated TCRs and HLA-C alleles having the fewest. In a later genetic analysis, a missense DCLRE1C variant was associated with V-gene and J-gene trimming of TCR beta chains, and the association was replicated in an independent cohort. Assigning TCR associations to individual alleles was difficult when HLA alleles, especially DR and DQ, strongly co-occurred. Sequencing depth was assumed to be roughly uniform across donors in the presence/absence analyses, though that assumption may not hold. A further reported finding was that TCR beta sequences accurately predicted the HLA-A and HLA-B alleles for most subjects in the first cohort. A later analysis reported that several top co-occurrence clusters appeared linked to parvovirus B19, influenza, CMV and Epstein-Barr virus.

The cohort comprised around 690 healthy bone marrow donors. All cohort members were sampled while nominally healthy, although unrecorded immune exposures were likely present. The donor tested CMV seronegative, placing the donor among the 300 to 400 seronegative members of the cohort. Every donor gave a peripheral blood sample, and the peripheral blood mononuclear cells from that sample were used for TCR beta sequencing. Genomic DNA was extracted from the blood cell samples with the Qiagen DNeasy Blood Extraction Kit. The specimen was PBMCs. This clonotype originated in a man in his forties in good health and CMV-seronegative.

The CDR3 region: CASSLVLTGGFSGNTIYF. DNA sequence: TGTGCCAGCAGCTTGGTCTTAACAGGGGGCTTCTCTGGAAACACCATATATTTT. The sequence is built from TRBV5-6 and TRBJ1-3, with TRBD1 matching 9 junction bases. Taken from the germline V gene, the CDR1 and CDR2 loops are SGHDT and YYEEEE. Here V drops 0 bases and J drops 0 bases, and the junction holds 7 bases not matched to any gene. From its cysteine to its phenylalanine, the CDR3 spans 18 amino acids. The retained sequence is limited to the CDR3, 54 bases, with the frame set at the first base.